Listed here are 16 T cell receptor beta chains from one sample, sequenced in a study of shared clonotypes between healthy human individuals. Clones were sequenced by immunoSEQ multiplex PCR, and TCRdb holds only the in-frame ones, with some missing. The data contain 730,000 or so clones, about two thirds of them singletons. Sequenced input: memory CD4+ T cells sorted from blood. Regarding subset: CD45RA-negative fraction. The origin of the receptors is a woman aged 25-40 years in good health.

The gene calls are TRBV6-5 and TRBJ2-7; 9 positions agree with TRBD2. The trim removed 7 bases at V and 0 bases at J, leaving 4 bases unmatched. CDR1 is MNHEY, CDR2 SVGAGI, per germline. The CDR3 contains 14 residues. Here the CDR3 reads CASTTSGRSYEQYF. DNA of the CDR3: TGTGCCAGCACCACTAGCGGGCGCTCCTACGAGCAGTACTTC.

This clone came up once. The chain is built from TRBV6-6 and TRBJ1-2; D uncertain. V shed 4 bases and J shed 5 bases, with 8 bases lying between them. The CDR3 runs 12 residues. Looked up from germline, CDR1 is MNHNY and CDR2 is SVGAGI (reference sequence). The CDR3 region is CASSSDLYGYTF. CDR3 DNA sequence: TGTGCCAGCAGTTCAGATCTATATGGCTACACCTTC.

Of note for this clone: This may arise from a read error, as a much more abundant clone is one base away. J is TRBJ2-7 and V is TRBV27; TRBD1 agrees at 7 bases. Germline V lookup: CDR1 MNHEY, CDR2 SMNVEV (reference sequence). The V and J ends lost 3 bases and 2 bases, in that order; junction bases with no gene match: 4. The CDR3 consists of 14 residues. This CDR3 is CASSFTGTAYEQYF. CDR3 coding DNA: TGTGCCAGCAGTTTTACCGGGACAGCCTACGAGCAGTACTTC.

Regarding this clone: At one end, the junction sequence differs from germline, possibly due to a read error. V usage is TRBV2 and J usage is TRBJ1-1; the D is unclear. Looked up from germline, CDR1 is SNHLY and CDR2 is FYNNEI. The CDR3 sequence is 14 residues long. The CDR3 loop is CASSEGRDFTEAFF. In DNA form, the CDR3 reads TGTGCCAGCAGCGAAGGTCGGGATTTCACTGAAGCTTTCTTT.

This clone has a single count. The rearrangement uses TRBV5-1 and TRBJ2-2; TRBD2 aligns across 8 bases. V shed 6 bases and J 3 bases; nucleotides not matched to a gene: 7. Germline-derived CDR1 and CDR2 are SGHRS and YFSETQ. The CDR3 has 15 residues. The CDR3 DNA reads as TGCGCCAGCACCCCGGGTAGCGGGGACACCGGGGAGCTGTTTTTT. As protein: CASTPGSGDTGELFF.

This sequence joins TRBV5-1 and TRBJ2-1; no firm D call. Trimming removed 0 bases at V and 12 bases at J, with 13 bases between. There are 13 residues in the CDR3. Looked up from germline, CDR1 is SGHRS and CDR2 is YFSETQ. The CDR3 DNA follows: TGCGCCAGCAGCTTGGCCGTCGGCAGGACGCAGTTCTTC. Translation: CASSLAVGRTQFF.

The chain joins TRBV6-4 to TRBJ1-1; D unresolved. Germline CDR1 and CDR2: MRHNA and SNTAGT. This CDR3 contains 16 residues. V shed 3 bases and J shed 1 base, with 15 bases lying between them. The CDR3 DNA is TGTGCCAGCAGTGATAGTCATCGTATGGCGAACACTGAAGCTTTCTTT. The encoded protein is CASSDSHRMANTEAFF.

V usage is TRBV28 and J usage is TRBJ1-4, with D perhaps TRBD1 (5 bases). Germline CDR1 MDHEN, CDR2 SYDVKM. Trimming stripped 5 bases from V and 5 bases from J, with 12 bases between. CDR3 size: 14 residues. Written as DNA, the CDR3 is TGTGCCAGCAGTCCGAACAGGAGAAATGAAAAACTGTTTTTT. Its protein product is CASSPNRRNEKLFF.

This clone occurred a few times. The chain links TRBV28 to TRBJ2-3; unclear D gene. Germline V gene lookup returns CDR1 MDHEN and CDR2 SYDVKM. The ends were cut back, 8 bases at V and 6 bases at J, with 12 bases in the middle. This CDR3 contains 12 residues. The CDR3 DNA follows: TGTGCCAGCCGGGCCCCGTCGGATACGCAGTATTTT. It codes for CASRAPSDTQYF.

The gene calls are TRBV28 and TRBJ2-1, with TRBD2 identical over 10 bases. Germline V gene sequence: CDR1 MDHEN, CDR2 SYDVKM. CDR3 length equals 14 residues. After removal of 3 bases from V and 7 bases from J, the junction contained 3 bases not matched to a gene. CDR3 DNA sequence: TGTGCCAGCAGTTTGCCTAGCGGGAGAAATGAGCAGTTCTTC. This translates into CASSLPSGRNEQFF.

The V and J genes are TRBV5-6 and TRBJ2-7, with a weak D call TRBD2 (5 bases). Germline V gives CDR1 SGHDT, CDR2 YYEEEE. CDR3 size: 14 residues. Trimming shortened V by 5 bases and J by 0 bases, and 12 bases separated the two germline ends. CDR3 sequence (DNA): TGTGCCAGCAGTCTGCGACGGGGCTCCTACGAGCAGTACTTC. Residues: CASSLRRGSYEQYF.

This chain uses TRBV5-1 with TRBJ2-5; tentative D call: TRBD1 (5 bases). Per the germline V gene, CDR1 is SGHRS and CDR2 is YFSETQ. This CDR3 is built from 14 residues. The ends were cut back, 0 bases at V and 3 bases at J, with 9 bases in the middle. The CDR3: CASSLGSTEETQYF. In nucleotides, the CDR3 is TGCGCCAGCAGCTTGGGCTCGACAGAAGAGACCCAGTACTTC.

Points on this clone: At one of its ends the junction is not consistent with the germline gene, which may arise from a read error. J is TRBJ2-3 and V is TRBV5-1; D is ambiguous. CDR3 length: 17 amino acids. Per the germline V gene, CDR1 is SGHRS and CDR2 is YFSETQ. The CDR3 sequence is CASSLALVWDGTDTQYF. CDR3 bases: TGCGCCAGCAGCTTGGCCCTGGTATGGGATGGCACCGATACGCAGTATTTT. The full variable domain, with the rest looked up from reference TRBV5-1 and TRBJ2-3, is KAGVTQTPRYLIKTRGQQVTLSCSPISGHRSVSWYQQTPGQGLQFLFEYFSETQRNKGNFPGRFSGRQFSNSRSEMNVSTLELGDSALYLCASSLALVWDGTDTQYFGPGTRLTVL.

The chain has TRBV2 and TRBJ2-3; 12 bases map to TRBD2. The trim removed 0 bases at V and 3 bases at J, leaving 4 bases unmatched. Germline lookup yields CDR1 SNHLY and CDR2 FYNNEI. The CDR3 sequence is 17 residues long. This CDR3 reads CASSEAVTSGSTDTQYF. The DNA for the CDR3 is TGTGCCAGCAGTGAAGCGGTGACTAGCGGGAGTACAGATACGCAGTATTTT.

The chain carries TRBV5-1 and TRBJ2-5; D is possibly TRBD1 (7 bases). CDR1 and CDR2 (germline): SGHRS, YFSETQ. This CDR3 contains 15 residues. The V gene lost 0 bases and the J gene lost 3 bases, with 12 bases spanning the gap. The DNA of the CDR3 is TGCGCCAGCAGCTTGGAAGGCAGGGGGGAAGAGACCCAGTACTTC. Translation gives CASSLEGRGEETQYF. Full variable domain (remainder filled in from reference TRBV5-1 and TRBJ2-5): KAGVTQTPRYLIKTRGQQVTLSCSPISGHRSVSWYQQTPGQGLQFLFEYFSETQRNKGNFPGRFSGRQFSNSRSEMNVSTLELGDSALYLCASSLEGRGEETQYFGPGTRLLVL.

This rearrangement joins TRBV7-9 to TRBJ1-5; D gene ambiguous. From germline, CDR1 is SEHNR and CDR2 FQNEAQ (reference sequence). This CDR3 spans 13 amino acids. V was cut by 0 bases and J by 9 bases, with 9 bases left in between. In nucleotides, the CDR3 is TGTGCCAGCAGCTTAGCGAACGGCGCGCCCCAGCATTTT. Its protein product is CASSLANGAPQHF.